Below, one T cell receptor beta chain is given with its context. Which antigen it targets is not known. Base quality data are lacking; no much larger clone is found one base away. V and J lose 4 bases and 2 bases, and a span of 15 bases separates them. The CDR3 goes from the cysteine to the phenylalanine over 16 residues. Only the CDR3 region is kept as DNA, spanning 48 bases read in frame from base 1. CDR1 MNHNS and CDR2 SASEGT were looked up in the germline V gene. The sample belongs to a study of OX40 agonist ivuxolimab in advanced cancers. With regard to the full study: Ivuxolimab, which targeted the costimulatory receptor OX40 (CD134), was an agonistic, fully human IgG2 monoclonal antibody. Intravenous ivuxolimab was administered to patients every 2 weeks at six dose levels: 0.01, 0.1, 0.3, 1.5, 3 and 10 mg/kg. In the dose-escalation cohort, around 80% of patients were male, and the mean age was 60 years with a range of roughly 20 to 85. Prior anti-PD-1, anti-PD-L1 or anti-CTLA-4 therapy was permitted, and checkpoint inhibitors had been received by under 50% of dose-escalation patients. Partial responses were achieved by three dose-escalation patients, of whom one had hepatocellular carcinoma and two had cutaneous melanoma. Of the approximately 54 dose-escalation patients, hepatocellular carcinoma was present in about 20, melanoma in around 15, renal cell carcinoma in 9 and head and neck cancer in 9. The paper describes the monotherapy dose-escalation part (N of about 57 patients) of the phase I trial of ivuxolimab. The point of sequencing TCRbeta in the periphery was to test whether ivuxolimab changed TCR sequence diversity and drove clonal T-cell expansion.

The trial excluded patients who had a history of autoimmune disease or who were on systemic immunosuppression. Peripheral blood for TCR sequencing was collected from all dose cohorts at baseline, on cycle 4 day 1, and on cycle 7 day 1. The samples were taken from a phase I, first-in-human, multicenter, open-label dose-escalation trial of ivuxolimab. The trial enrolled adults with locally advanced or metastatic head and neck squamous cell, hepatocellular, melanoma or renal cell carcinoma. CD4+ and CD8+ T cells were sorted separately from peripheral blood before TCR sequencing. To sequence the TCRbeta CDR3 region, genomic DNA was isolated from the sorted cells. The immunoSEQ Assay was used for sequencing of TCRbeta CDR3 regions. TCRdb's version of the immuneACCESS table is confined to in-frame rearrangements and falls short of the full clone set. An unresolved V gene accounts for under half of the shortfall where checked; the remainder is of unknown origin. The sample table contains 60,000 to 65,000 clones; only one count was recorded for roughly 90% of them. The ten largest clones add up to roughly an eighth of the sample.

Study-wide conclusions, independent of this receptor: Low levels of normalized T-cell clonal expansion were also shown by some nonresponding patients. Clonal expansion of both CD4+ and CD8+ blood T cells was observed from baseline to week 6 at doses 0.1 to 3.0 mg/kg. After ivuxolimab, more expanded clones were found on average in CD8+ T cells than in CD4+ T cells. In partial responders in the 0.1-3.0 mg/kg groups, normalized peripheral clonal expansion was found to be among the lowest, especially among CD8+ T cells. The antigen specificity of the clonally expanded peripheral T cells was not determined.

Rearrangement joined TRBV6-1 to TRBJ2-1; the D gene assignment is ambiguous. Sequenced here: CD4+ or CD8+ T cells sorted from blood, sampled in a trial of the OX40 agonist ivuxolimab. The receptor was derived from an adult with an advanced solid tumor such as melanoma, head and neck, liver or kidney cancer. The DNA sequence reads TGTGCCAGCAGTGCACGGACCCTCGGTCCCTACAATGAGCAGTTCTTC. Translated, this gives CASSARTLGPYNEQFF.